This T cell receptor (beta chain) emerged from a study of T cells in Graves' hyperthyroidism and ophthalmopathy (dated by TCRdb to between 2017 and 2020). Notes on the research overall: Peripheral blood was collected at initial diagnosis, before any treatment. To identify distinguishing TCR V-J signatures, a discovery cohort of some 99 patients was used, comprising some 45 with Graves' ophthalmopathy and 57 with stable Graves' hyperthyroidism. Prospective prediction of ophthalmopathy was tested in an independent validation cohort consisting of some 19 hyperthyroidism patients and some 16 patients who later progressed to ophthalmopathy. For training and testing, the 80 to 100 patients in the discovery cohort were randomly divided in a 7:3 ratio. In several Graves' hyperthyroidism patients, the study also compared T-cell repertoires from thyroid tissue with T-cell repertoires from blood. Once sampling was done, hyperthyroidism patients were given methimazole at a starting dose of 30 mg daily, whereas ophthalmopathy patients were given high-dose intravenous methylprednisolone. According to the paper, TCR Vbeta CDR3 sequencing was carried out on approximately 140 peripheral blood samples, which came from some 41 ophthalmopathy, some 73 hyperthyroidism and some 17 progressor patients. Results and caveats for the whole study, not just this receptor: During validation, the model predicted progression to ophthalmopathy a median of around 7 months ahead of onset, with around 70% sensitivity and roughly 75% specificity. Most expanded thyroid clonotypes (frequency above 0.001) were also detected in blood, suggesting blood repertoires may reflect thyroid immune responses. No statistical method was used to set the sample size in advance, and investigators knew the group allocation. A 13 V-J signature model separated ophthalmopathy from stable hyperthyroidism, with around 88% sensitivity and roughly 81% specificity in cross-validation and 80%/75% in testing.

About this clonotype itself: Which antigen it targets is not known. No base qualities exist here, and no much larger clone lies one base off it.

The germline V and J ends show losses of 2 bases and 10 bases respectively, and no gene match explains 6 bases of the junction. Inclusive of the bounding cysteine and phenylalanine, the CDR3 is 15 residues long. Only the CDR3 part of the read is kept: 45 bases, read in frame from the first base. CDR1 MNHEY and CDR2 SVGAGI were looked up in the germline V gene. A patient counted as having stable Graves' hyperthyroidism if no progression to ophthalmopathy occurred over 18 months of follow-up. Hyperthyroidism patients were aged 18 to 65 years and newly diagnosed, with disease duration of less than 2 months. Patients with uncontrolled infections, other autoimmune diseases, pregnancy or lactation were excluded. Clinical symptoms, serum thyroxine and TRAb, thyroid ultrasound, and orbital computed tomography formed the basis for the diagnoses. PBMCs were separated from approximately 9.9 ml of fresh peripheral blood using Ficoll-Paque density gradient centrifugation. Trizol reagent was used to extract total RNA, and RNA quality was then checked on an Agilent 2100 Bioanalyzer.

The TCR beta CDR3 regions were amplified from the RNA transcripts. A first-round RT-PCR of the TCR CDR3 used the HTBI primer set with the Qiagen OneStep RT-PCR kit. The libraries were constructed in a second round of multiplex PCR and then size-selected and purified. Sequencing of the libraries was done on an Illumina HiSeq2000 using paired-end 100 bp reads. The paper's processing steps were these. SOAPnuke was used to process the raw data, throwing out any read that contained adapters or uncalled bases, had a mean Phred below 15, or lacked an exact constant-primer or identifier match. COPE v1.2.5 was used to merge high-quality paired reads, and clonotypes were defined as unique nucleotide sequences. MiTCR v1.1 was used to align the clonotypes against IMGT TRBV, TRBD and TRBJ reference segments. The analysis included only V-J combinations with a frequency above 0.0001, which together covered around 99% of the repertoires. The TCS score was defined as F50 (clonal expansion) divided by E x V (chaos), with BLOSUM62-based TCRdist calculated between CDR3 peptides within each V-J. Welch's t-statistics and random forest reduced 450 to 600 V-J features to under 15, which were used in a naive Bayes classifier (R e1071). The Morisita-Horn index was used to measure how similar the thyroid and blood repertoires were. TCRdb cleaned the public reads at Q25 with fastp, built clones with MiXCR and kept in-frame beta chains. Rows with one shared CDR3 protein collapse into an entry with the most common genes and DNA. The authors' filters were not applied to this entry. In all, the sample holds about 760,000 distinct CDR3 sequences, and around 40% of those were seen once. Clones ranked in the top ten supply about a third of the sample.

Recombination joined TRBV6-5 with TRBJ1-4, and TRBD1 matches 11 of the central bases. This receptor was obtained from a woman in her 40s with Graves' hyperthyroidism. Sequencing used blood. CDR3 reads: CASSYEGQGAGKLFF. The bases read TGTGCCAGCAGTTACGAAGGACAGGGGGCTGGAAAACTGTTTTTT.